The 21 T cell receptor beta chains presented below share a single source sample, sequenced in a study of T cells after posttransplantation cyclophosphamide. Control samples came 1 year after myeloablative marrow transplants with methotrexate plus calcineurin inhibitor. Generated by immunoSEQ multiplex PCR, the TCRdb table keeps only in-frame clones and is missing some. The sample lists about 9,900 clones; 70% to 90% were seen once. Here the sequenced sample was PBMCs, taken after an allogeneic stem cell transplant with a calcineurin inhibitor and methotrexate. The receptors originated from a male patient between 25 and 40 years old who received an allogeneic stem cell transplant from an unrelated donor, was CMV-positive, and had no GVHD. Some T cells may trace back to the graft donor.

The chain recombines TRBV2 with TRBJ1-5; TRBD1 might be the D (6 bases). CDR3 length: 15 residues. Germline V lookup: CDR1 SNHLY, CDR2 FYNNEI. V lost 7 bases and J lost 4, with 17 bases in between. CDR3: CASNEQGLTNQPQHF. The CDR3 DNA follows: TGTGCCAGCAACGAACAGGGCCTGACGAATCAGCCCCAGCATTTT.

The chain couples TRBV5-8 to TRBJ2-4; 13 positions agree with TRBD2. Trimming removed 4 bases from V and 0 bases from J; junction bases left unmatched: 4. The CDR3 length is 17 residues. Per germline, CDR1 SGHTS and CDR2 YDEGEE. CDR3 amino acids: CASSAGTSGTAKNIQYF. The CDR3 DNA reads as TGTGCCAGCAGCGCCGGGACTAGCGGGACAGCCAAAAACATTCAGTACTTC. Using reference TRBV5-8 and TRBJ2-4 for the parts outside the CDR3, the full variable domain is EAGVTQSPTHLIKTRGQQATLRCSPISGHTSVYWYQQALGLGLQFLLWYDEGEERNRGNFPPRFSGRQFPNYSSELNVNALELEDSALYLCASSAGTSGTAKNIQYFGAGTRLSVL.

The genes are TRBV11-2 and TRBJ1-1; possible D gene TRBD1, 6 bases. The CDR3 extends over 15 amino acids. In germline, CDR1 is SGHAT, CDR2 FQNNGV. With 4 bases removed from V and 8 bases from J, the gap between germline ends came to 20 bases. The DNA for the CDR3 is TGTGCCAGCAGCTACGGGGACACCTCAGGGGTCGAAGCTTTCTTT. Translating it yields CASSYGDTSGVEAFF.

CDR3 residues: CASSYPGTGILETQYF. The CDR3 DNA is TGTGCCAGCAGTTATCCCGGGACAGGGATTTTGGAGACCCAGTACTTC. This rearrangement joins TRBV28 to TRBJ2-5, with 9 bases lining up with TRBD1. The germline gives CDR1 MDHEN, CDR2 SYDVKM. Trimming took 4 bases from V and 5 from J; bases not matched to a gene: 11. The CDR3 is 16 amino acids.

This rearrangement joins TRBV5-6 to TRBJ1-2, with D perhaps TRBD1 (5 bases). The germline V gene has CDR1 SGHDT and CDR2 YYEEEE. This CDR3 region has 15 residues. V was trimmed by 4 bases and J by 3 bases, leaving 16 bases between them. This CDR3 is CASSPGLSEYYGYTF. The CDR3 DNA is TGTGCCAGCAGCCCGGGACTCTCGGAGTACTATGGCTACACCTTC.

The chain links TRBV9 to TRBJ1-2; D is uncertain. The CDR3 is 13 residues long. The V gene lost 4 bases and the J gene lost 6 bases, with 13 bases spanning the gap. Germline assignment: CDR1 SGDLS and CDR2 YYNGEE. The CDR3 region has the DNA TGTGCCAGCAGCCTAGGGAGGTACGATGGCTACACCTTC. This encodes CASSLGRYDGYTF.

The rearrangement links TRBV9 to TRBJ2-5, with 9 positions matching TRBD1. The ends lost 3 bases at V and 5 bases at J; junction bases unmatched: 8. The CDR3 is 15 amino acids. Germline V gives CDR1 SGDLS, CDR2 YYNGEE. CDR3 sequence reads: CASSAGQGWSETQYF. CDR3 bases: TGTGCCAGCAGCGCGGGACAGGGATGGAGCGAGACCCAGTACTTC.

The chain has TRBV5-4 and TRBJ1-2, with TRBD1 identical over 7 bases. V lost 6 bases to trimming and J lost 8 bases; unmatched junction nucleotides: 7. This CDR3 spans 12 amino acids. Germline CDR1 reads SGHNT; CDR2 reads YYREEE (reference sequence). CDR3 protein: CASTSQGLGYTF. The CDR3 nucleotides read TGTGCCAGCACGTCACAGGGGCTCGGCTACACCTTC.

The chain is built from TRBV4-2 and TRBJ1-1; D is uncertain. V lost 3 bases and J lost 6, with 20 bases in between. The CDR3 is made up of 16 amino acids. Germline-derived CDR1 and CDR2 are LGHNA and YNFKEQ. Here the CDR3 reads CASSQAERGALAEAFF. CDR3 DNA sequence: TGTGCCAGCAGCCAGGCGGAGAGAGGCGCTTTGGCTGAAGCTTTCTTT.

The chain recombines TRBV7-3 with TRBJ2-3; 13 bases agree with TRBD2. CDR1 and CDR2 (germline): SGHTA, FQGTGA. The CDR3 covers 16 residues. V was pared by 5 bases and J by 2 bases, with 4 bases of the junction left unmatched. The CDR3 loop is CASSLGTSGATDTQYF. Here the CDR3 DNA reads TGTGCCAGCAGCCTCGGGACTAGCGGGGCCACAGATACGCAGTATTTT.

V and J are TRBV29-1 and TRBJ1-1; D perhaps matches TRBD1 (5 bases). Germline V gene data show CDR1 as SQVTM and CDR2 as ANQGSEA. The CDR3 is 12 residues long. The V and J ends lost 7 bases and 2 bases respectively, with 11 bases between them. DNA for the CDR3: TGCAGCGGGGGCAGGTTAAACACTGAAGCTTTCTTT. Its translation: CSGGRLNTEAFF.

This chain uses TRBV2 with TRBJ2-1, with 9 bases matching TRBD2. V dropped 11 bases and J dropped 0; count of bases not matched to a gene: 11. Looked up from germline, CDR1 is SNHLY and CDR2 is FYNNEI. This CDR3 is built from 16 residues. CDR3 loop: CASGLAPANSYNEQFF. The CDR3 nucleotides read TGTGCCTCGGGACTAGCCCCGGCCAACTCCTACAATGAGCAGTTCTTC.

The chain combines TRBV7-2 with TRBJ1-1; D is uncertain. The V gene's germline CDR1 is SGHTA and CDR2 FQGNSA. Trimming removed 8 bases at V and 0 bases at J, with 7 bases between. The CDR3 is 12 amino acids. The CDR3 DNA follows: TGTGCCAGCGGCGGAATGAACACTGAAGCTTTCTTT. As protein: CASGGMNTEAFF. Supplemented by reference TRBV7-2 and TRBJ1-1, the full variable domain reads GAGVSQSPSNKVTEKGKDVELRCDPISGHTALYWYRQSLGQGLEFLIYFQGNSAPDKSGLPSDRFSAERTGGSVSTLTIQRTQQEDSAVYLCASGGMNTEAFFGQGTRLTVV.

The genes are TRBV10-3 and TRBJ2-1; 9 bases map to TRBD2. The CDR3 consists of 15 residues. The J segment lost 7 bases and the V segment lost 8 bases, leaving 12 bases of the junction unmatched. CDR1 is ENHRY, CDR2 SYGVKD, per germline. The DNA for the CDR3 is TGTGCCATCTTGGGGGCCAGCGGGAGGTGGAATGAGCAGTTCTTC. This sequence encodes CAILGASGRWNEQFF.

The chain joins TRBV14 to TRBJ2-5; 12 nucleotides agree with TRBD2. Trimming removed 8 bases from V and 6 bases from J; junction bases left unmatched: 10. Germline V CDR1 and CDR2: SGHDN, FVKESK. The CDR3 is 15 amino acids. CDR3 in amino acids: CASGGLAGNEKTQYF. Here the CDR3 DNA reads TGTGCCAGCGGCGGACTAGCGGGAAACGAGAAGACCCAGTACTTC.

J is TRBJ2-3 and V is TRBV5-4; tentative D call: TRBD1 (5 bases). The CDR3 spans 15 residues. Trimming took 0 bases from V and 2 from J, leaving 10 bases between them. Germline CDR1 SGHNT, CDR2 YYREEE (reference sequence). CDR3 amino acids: CASSLGQGPTDTQYF. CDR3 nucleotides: TGTGCCAGCAGCTTGGGGCAGGGCCCCACAGATACGCAGTATTTT.

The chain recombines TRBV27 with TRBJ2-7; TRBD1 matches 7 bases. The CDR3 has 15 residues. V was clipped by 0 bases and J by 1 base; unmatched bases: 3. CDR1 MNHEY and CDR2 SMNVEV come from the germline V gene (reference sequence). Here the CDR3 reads CASSLSEQGSYEQYF. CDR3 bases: TGTGCCAGCAGTTTATCAGAACAGGGGTCCTACGAGCAGTACTTC.

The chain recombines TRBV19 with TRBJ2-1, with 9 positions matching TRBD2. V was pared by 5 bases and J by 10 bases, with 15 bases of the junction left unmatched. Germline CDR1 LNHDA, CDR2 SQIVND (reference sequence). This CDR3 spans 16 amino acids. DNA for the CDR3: TGTGCCAGTAGTTCCCGCGGTAGCGGGAGCAAAGAGGAGCAGTTCTTC. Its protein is CASSSRGSGSKEEQFF. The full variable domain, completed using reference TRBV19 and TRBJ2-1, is DGGITQSPKYLFRKEGQNVTLSCEQNLNHDAMYWYRQDPGQGLRLIYYSQIVNDFQKGDIAEGYSVSREKKESFPLTVTSAQKNPTAFYLCASSSRGSGSKEEQFFGPGTRLTVL.

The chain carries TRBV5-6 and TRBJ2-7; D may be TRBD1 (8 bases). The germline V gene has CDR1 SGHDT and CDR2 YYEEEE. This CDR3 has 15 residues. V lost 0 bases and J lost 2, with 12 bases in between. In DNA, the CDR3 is TGTGCCAGCAGCTTGGGCACAGGGGGGGCCTACGAGCAGTACTTC. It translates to CASSLGTGGAYEQYF.

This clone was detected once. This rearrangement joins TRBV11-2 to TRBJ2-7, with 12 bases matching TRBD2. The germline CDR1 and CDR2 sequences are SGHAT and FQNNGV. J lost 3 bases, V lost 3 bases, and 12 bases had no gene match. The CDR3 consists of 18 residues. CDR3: CASSFQLAGGPRGYEQYF. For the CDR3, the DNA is TGTGCCAGCAGCTTTCAACTAGCGGGAGGCCCTCGGGGCTACGAGCAGTACTTC. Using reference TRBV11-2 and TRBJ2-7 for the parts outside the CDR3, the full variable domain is EAGVAQSPRYKIIEKRQSVAFWCNPISGHATLYWYQQILGQGPKLLIQFQNNGVVDDSQLPKDRFSAERLKGVDSTLKIQPAKLEDSAVYLCASSFQLAGGPRGYEQYFGPGTRLTVT.

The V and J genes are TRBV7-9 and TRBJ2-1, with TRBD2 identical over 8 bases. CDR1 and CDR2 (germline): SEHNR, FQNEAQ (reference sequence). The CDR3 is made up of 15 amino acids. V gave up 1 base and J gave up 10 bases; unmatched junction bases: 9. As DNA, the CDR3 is TGTGCCAGCAGCTTAGGCTACCGGGAGGGCCGGGAGCAGTTCTTC. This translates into CASSLGYREGREQFF. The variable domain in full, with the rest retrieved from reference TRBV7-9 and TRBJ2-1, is DTGVSQNPRHKITKRGQNVTFRCDPISEHNRLYWYRQTLGQGPEFLTYFQNEAQLEKSRLLSDRFSAERPKGSFSTLEIQRTEQGDSAMYLCASSLGYREGREQFFGPGTRLTVL.